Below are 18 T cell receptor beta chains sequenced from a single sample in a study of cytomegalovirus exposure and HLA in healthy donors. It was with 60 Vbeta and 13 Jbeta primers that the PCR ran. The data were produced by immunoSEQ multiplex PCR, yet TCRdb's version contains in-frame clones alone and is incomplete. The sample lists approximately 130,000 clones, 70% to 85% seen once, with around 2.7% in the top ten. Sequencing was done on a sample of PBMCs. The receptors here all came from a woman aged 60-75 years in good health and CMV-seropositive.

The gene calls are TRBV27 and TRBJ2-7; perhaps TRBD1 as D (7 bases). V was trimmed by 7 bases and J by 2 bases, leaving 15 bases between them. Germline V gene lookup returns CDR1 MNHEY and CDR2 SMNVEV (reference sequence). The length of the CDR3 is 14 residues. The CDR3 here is CASKTGASAYEQYF. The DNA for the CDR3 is TGTGCCAGCAAAACAGGGGCTAGCGCCTACGAGCAGTACTTC.

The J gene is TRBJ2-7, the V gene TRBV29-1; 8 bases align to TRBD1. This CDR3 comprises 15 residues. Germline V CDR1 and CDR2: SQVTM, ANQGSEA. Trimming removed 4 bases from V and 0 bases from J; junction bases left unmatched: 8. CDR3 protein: CSVVPPTGGSYEQYF. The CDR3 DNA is TGCAGCGTTGTTCCACCAACAGGGGGCTCCTACGAGCAGTACTTC.

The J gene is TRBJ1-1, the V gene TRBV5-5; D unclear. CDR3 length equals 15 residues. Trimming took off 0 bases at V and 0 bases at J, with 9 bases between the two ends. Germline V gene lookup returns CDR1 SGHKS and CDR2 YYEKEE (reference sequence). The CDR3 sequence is CASSLAQSLNTEAFF. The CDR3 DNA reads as TGTGCCAGCAGCTTGGCACAGAGCTTGAACACTGAAGCTTTCTTT.

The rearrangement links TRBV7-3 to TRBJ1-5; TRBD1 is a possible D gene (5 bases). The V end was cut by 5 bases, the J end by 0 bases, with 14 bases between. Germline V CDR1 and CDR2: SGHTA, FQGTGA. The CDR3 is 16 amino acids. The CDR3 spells CASSPGGLYSNQPQHF. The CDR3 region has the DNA TGTGCCAGCAGCCCCGGGGGACTTTATAGCAATCAGCCCCAGCATTTT.

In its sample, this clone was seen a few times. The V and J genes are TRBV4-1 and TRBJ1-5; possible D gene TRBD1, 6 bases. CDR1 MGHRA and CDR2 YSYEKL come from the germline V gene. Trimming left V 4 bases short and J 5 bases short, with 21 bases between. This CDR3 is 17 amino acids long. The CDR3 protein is CASSREGTGRIDQPQHF. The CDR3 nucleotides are TGCGCCAGCAGCCGGGAGGGTACAGGGCGCATCGATCAGCCCCAGCATTTT.

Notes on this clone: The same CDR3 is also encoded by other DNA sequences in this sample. CDR3 in amino acids: CSVEDGQGTGKLFF. CDR3 bases: TGCAGCGTTGAGGATGGACAGGGGACGGGAAAACTGTTTTTT. The J gene is TRBJ1-4, the V gene TRBV29-1, with TRBD1 matching over 9 bases. The CDR3 extends over 14 amino acids. Per the germline V gene, CDR1 is SQVTM and CDR2 is ANQGSEA. V dropped 3 bases and J dropped 10; count of bases not matched to a gene: 9.

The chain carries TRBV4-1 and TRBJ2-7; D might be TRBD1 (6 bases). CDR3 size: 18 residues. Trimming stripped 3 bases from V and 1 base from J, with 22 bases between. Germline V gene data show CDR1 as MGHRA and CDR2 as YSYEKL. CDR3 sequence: CASSQGLTGPAGSYEQYF. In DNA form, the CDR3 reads TGCGCCAGCAGCCAGGGGCTAACAGGGCCCGCAGGGTCCTACGAGCAGTACTTC.

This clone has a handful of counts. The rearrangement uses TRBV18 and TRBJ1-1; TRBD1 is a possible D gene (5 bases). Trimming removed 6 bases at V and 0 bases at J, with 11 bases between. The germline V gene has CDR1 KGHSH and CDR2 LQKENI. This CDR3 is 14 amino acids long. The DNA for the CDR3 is TGTGCCAGCTCCCCGACAGACATGAACACTGAAGCTTTCTTT. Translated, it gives CASSPTDMNTEAFF.

Here the CDR3 DNA reads TGCAGCGTTGAGACAGGGAGGGATACGCAGTATTTT. This translates into CSVETGRDTQYF. The rearrangement links TRBV29-1 to TRBJ2-3, with a tentative D call TRBD1 (7 bases). This CDR3 has 12 residues. Per germline, CDR1 SQVTM and CDR2 ANQGSEA. The V end lost 3 bases, the J end lost 6 bases, and 10 bases lay between the germline ends.

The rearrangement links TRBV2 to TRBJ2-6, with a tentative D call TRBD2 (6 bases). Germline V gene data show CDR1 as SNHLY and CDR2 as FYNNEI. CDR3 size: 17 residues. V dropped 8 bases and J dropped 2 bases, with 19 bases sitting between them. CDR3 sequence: CASQLGGEGPGANVLTF. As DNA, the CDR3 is TGTGCCAGCCAGCTGGGGGGAGAGGGACCTGGGGCCAACGTCCTGACTTTC.

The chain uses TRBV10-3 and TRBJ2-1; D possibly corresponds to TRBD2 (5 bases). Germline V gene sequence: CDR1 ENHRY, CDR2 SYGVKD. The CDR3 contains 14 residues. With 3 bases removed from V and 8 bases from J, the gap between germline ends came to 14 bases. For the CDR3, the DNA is TGTGCCATCAGTGACCTCTCTCGGGGTTATGAGCAGTTCTTC. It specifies CAISDLSRGYEQFF.

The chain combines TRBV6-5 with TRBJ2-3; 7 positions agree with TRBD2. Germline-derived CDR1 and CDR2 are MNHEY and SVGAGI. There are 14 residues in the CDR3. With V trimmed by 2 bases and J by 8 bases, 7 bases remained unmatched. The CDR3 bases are TGTGCCAGCAGTTACACTGGCTCGGGAGGTACGCAGTATTTT. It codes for CASSYTGSGGTQYF.

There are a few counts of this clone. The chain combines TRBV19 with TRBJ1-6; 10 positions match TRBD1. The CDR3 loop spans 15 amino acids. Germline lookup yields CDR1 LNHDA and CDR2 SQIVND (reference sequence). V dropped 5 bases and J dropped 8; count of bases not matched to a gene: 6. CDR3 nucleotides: TGTGCCAGTAGTGTCACGGGACAGGGGTATTCACCCCTCCACTTT. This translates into CASSVTGQGYSPLHF.

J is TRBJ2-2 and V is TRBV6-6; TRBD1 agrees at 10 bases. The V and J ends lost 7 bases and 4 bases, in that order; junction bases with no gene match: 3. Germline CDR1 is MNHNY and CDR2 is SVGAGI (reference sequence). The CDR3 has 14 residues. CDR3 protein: CASTRTGGTGELFF. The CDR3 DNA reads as TGTGCCAGCACTCGGACAGGGGGCACCGGGGAGCTGTTTTTT.

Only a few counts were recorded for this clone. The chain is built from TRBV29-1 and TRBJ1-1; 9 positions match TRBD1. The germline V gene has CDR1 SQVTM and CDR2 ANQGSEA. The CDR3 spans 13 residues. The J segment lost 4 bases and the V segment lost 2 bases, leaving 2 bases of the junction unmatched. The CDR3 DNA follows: TGCAGCGTTGAAACAGGGGGCGTCACTGAAGCTTTCTTT. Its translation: CSVETGGVTEAFF.

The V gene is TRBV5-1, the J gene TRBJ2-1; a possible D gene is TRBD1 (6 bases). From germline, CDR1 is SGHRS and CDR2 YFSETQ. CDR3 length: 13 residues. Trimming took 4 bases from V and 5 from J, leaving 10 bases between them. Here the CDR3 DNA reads TGCGCCAGCAGCCTAGCAGGGGACAATGAGCAGTTCTTC. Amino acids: CASSLAGDNEQFF.

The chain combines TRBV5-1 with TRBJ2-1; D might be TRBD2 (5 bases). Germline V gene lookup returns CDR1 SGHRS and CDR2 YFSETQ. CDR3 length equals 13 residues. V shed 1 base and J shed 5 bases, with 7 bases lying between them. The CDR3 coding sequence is TGCGCCAGCAGCTTGTGGCGGGACAATGAGCAGTTCTTC. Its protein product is CASSLWRDNEQFF.

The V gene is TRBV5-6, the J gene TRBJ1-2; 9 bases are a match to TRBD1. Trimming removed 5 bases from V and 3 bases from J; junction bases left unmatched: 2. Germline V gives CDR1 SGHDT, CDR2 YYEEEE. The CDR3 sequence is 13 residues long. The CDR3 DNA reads TGTGCCAGCAGGGGACAGGGAGACTATGGCTACACCTTC. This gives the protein CASRGQGDYGYTF.